The 30 T cell receptor beta chains listed next were all sequenced from one sample in a study of T cells in Graves' hyperthyroidism and ophthalmopathy. Researchers amplified the TCR beta CDR3 regions from RNA transcripts. HTBI primers drove first-round RT-PCR of the TCR CDR3. TCRdb ran MiXCR on the multiplex PCR reads and lists one entry per CDR3 protein. Of around 720,000 distinct CDR3 sequences listed, around 40% are singletons. The sequencing sample was made of blood. The source of these receptors is a woman in her thirties or forties with Graves' hyperthyroidism.

The table lists this clonotype with many counts. The chain couples TRBV7-6 to TRBJ2-5; D is unresolved. Looked up from germline, CDR1 is SGHVS and CDR2 is FNYEAQ. This CDR3 contains 13 residues. Trimming removed 2 bases from V and 2 bases from J, with 6 bases in between. This chain's CDR3 is CASSLSKQETQYF. The CDR3 nucleotides are TGTGCCAGCAGCTTATCGAAGCAAGAGACCCAGTACTTC.

This chain joins TRBV9 and TRBJ1-1; the match to TRBD1 covers 7 bases. The V segment lost 4 bases and the J segment 4 bases; nucleotides outside the gene matches: 13. The CDR3 totals 16 residues. CDR1 SGDLS and CDR2 YYNGEE come from the germline V gene. CDR3 region: CASSQGVYPGGTEAFF. CDR3 bases: TGTGCCAGCAGCCAAGGCGTTTACCCAGGGGGCACTGAAGCTTTCTTT.

The chain recombines TRBV27 with TRBJ2-5; TRBD1 agrees at 8 bases. The germline gives CDR1 MNHEY, CDR2 SMNVEV (reference sequence). CDR3 size: 15 residues. J was trimmed by 3 bases and V by 7 bases; bases with no gene match: 10. CDR3 nucleotide sequence: TGTGCCAGCACCAGTGGGAGGACAGGGAAAGAGACCCAGTACTTC. This encodes CASTSGRTGKETQYF.

As to this clonotype: One end of the junction is discordant with germline, which a read error may explain. The chain employs TRBV7-2 and TRBJ1-3; a weak D match, TRBD1 (6 bases). Germline CDR1 is SGHTA and CDR2 is FQGNSA. The CDR3 spans 16 residues. The CDR3 bases are TGCGCCAGCAGCCTTTCGTTACAGGGCGCTGGAAACACCATATATTTT. As protein: CASSLSLQGAGNTIYF. Full variable domain (outside the CDR3, taken from reference TRBV7-2 and TRBJ1-3): GAGVSQSPSNKVTEKGKDVELRCDPISGHTALYWYRQSLGQGLEFLIYFQGNSAPDKSGLPSDRFSAERTGGSVSTLTIQRTQQEDSAVYLCASSLSLQGAGNTIYFGEGSWLTVV.

At least ten counts were recorded for this clonotype. The CDR3 region has the DNA TGTGCCATCAGTGAGTCTGGGGGGGCGCGAACTGAAGCTTTCTTT. Its protein product is CAISESGGARTEAFF. This chain connects TRBV10-3 to TRBJ1-1; tentative D call: TRBD1 (6 bases). Per germline, CDR1 ENHRY and CDR2 SYGVKD. The CDR3 has 15 residues. V was trimmed by 0 bases and J by 5 bases, leaving 13 bases between them.

This clonotype turned up a few times. V and J are TRBV6-2 or TRBV6-3 and TRBJ1-1, with D tentatively TRBD1 (5 bases). The CDR3 spans 16 residues. In germline, CDR1 is MNHEY, CDR2 SVGEGT. V was pared by 5 bases and J by 3 bases, with 19 bases between. CDR3 loop: CASSLIPPGSHTEAFF. The DNA of the CDR3 is TGTGCCAGCAGTCTAATCCCCCCAGGGAGCCACACTGAAGCTTTCTTT.

In this sample, this clonotype turned up many times. The V gene is TRBV5-1, the J gene TRBJ1-5, with 9 nucleotides matching TRBD1. V trimming: 4 bases; J trimming: 6 bases; junction bases outside the gene matches: 8. CDR1 and CDR2 from the germline V gene are SGHRS and YFSETQ. CDR3 length: 15 residues. The CDR3 sequence: CASSPGTGLVQPQHF. The CDR3 nucleotides read TGCGCCAGCAGCCCAGGGACAGGGCTTGTTCAGCCCCAGCATTTT. Based on the CDR3 plus reference TRBV5-1 and TRBJ1-5, the full variable domain is KAGVTQTPRYLIKTRGQQVTLSCSPISGHRSVSWYQQTPGQGLQFLFEYFSETQRNKGNFPGRFSGRQFSNSRSEMNVSTLELGDSALYLCASSPGTGLVQPQHFGDGTRLSIL.

This clonotype was counted at least ten times. The V gene is TRBV7-8, the J gene TRBJ1-5; TRBD1 might be the D (5 bases). The germline V gene has CDR1 SGHVS and CDR2 FQNEAQ. The V gene lost 8 bases and the J gene lost 2 bases, with 19 bases spanning the gap. CDR3 size: 16 residues. The CDR3 sequence is CASARGSHHGNQPQHF. In DNA, the CDR3 is TGTGCCAGCGCTCGGGGGAGTCACCATGGCAATCAGCCCCAGCATTTT.

As concerns this clonotype: Germline is not matched at one junction end, which may reflect a read error. The chain is built from TRBV7-2 and TRBJ2-6; 10 nucleotides align to TRBD1. Looked up from germline, CDR1 is SGHTA and CDR2 is FQGNSA. The CDR3 consists of 15 residues. CDR3 loop: CASSPPGTGAFLVSF. In DNA form, the CDR3 reads TGTGCCAGCAGCCCCCCGGGGACAGGGGCGTTTTTAGTGTCTTTC.

This clonotype was recorded at least ten times. V usage is TRBV20-1 and J usage is TRBJ1-2; D perhaps matches TRBD1 (5 bases). Germline assignment: CDR1 DFQATT and CDR2 SNEGSKA (reference sequence). V was cut by 0 bases and J by 8 bases, with 22 bases left in between. The CDR3 consists of 16 residues. The CDR3 nucleotides read TGCAGTGCTAGAGATCTTGAGGGGCAGGGTTGGTGGGGCTACACCTTC. Its translation is CSARDLEGQGWWGYTF.

This clonotype was observed a few times. The V and J genes are TRBV7-8 and TRBJ1-1, with D maybe TRBD1 (6 bases). CDR3 length: 16 residues. The V gene lost 5 bases and the J gene lost 2 bases, with 18 bases spanning the gap. CDR1 is SGHVS and CDR2 is FQNEAQ in the germline V gene. The chain's CDR3 is CASSETRGVGNTEAFF. CDR3 sequence (DNA): TGTGCCAGCAGCGAAACGAGGGGGGTCGGCAACACTGAAGCTTTCTTT.

This clonotype has a count of ten or more. The rearrangement joins TRBV20-1 to TRBJ1-3; D is unresolved. V was shortened by 3 bases and J by 2 bases, with 11 bases between the two germline ends. The CDR3 has 14 residues. Germline V gives CDR1 DFQATT, CDR2 SNEGSKA (reference sequence). The CDR3 bases are TGCAGTGCTAGGTCAAGGGTCGCTGGAAACACCATATATTTT. Residues: CSARSRVAGNTIYF.

The V gene is TRBV20-1, the J gene TRBJ1-5; 7 positions agree with TRBD1. This CDR3 has 14 residues. The V and J ends lost 3 bases and 5 bases, in that order; junction bases with no gene match: 7. The germline V gene encodes CDR1 DFQATT and CDR2 SNEGSKA (reference sequence). CDR3 in amino acids: CSASSRTGHQPQHF. Here the CDR3 DNA reads TGCAGTGCTAGTTCAAGGACAGGCCATCAGCCCCAGCATTTT.

The chain joins TRBV20-1 to TRBJ2-2, with 10 bases identical to TRBD2. The ends lost 4 bases at V and 0 bases at J; junction bases unmatched: 5. This CDR3 has 16 amino acids. The germline gives CDR1 DFQATT, CDR2 SNEGSKA (reference sequence). This chain's CDR3 is CSAMGLAGANTGELFF. The DNA for the CDR3 is TGCAGTGCTATGGGGCTAGCGGGGGCGAACACCGGGGAGCTGTTTTTT.

This clonotype has at least ten counts. This rearrangement joins TRBV13 to TRBJ2-7; possible D gene TRBD2, 6 bases. V lost 6 bases to trimming and J lost 0 bases, with 15 bases between them. In germline, CDR1 is PRHDT, CDR2 FYEKMQ (reference sequence). The CDR3 is 15 residues long. The CDR3 DNA is TGTGCCAGCAGTTACTCGGGACTGCGCTCCTACGAGCAGTACTTC. It encodes CASSYSGLRSYEQYF.

There are a few counts of this clonotype. A much larger clone lies a single base off, so this may be a read error. The J gene is TRBJ2-2, the V gene TRBV15, with a possible D match to TRBD1 (6 bases). Germline V lookup: CDR1 LNHNV, CDR2 YYDKDF (reference sequence). CDR3 size: 16 residues. Trimming shortened V by 4 bases and J by 6 bases, and 18 bases separated the two germline ends. Here the CDR3 DNA reads TGTGCCACCAGCAACAACAGACAGGATTCCGCCGGGGAGCTGTTTTTT. Encoded protein: CATSNNRQDSAGELFF.

Ten or more counts support this clonotype. The chain uses TRBV7-9 and TRBJ1-5, with D maybe TRBD1 (6 bases). The CDR3 covers 16 residues. CDR1 is SEHNR, CDR2 FQNEAQ, per germline (reference sequence). V shed 4 bases and J shed 2 bases, with 15 bases lying between them. The CDR3 DNA is TGTGCCAGCAGCTCCGACAGGACAATCCGCAATCAGCCCCAGCATTTT. It specifies CASSSDRTIRNQPQHF.

This clonotype has just a few counts. This sequence joins TRBV4-3 and TRBJ1-2; perhaps TRBD1 as D (6 bases). CDR3 length: 19 residues. The germline V gene has CDR1 LGHNA and CDR2 YSLEER. The V gene lost 3 bases and the J gene lost 3 bases, with 26 bases spanning the gap. The CDR3 DNA reads as TGCGCCAGCAGCCACCTTAGCCGCAAAACAGGGCCCGGGGACTATGGCTACACCTTC. It encodes CASSHLSRKTGPGDYGYTF.

This clonotype was seen only a few times. The CDR3 end shows no conserved phenylalanine or tryptophan, and so a read error is likely. The DNA is omitted, as the CDR3 cannot be located on it reliably, and the CDR3 follows TCRdb's listing. This chain joins TRBV10-3 and TRBJ2-6; the DNA was not compared with TRBD1, the D call given in the table. The CDR3 adds up to 13 amino acids, both ends counted. Germline values: CDR1 ENHRY, CDR2 SYGVKD. The CDR3 sequence is CAISESKGDSHRI.

The chain uses TRBV29-1 and TRBJ2-5; no firm D call. The J call may be wrong; the DNA end is better matched by TRBJ2-1. The CDR3 is made up of 10 amino acids. CDR1 and CDR2 (germline): SQVTM, ANQGSEA. CDR3 sequence reads: CSVLGNEQFF. The CDR3, as DNA: TGCAGCGTTCTCGGGAATGAGCAGTTCTTC.

The chain is built from TRBV30 and TRBJ2-7; D gene uncertain. The germline V gene has CDR1 GTSNPN and CDR2 SVGIG (reference sequence). V was shortened by 0 bases and J by 6 bases, with 6 bases between the two germline ends. The CDR3 spans 11 residues. CDR3 nucleotides: TGTGCCTGGAGTGTATCGGGCGAGCAGTACTTC. It specifies CAWSVSGEQYF.

A single count supports this clonotype. With a much larger clone just one base away, this may be a read error. V and J are TRBV7-6 and TRBJ1-1; D unclear. In germline, CDR1 is SGHVS, CDR2 FNYEAQ. Trimming removed 1 base from V and 5 bases from J, with 14 bases in between. This CDR3 is 15 amino acids long. CDR3: CASSLGERERTEAFF. The CDR3 DNA reads as TGTGCCAGCAGCTTAGGGGAACGTGAGCGGACTGAAGCTTTCTTT.

This clonotype showed up just once. The chain couples TRBV19 to TRBJ2-5; 8 nucleotides line up with TRBD1. The CDR3 sequence is 17 residues long. Germline V gene data show CDR1 as LNHDA and CDR2 as SQIVND (reference sequence). After removal of 0 bases from V and 1 base from J, the junction contained 7 bases not matched to a gene. DNA of the CDR3: TGTGCCAGTAGTATAGATTCGGGCAGGGGGCTCCAAGAGACCCAGTACTTC. Amino acid sequence: CASSIDSGRGLQETQYF.

Of note for this clonotype: A junction end diverges from the germline sequence, so it may reflect a read error. The chain recombines TRBV20-1 with TRBJ2-5; 7 positions match TRBD2. Germline CDR1 DFQATT, CDR2 SNEGSKA (reference sequence). There are 14 residues in the CDR3. CDR3 loop: CSARASGLQEAQYF. The CDR3 region has the DNA TGCAGTGCTAGGGCTAGCGGACTACAAGAGGCCCAGTACTTC.

This clonotype was counted at least ten times. This chain joins TRBV19 and TRBJ1-2; D may be TRBD1 (6 bases). Germline CDR1 is LNHDA and CDR2 is SQIVND (reference sequence). Trimming removed 7 bases from V and 0 bases from J, with 12 bases in between. This CDR3 is 14 amino acids long. As DNA, the CDR3 is TGTGCCAGTACCCAGGGGACGGCTAACTATGGCTACACCTTC. Protein product: CASTQGTANYGYTF.

This clonotype was recorded many times. The chain couples TRBV4-3 to TRBJ1-1; D not resolved. The CDR3 loop spans 13 amino acids. V was cut by 2 bases and J by 2 bases, with 6 bases left in between. Germline V lookup: CDR1 LGHNA, CDR2 YSLEER. The CDR3 sequence is CASSQTANTEAFF. The CDR3 nucleotides are TGCGCCAGCAGCCAAACAGCTAACACTGAAGCTTTCTTT.

At least ten counts were recorded for this clonotype. V usage is TRBV25-1 and J usage is TRBJ1-2, with D tentatively TRBD1 (5 bases). Germline lookup yields CDR1 MGHDK and CDR2 SYGVNS. This CDR3 region has 15 residues. The ends were cut back, 2 bases at V and 2 bases at J, with 12 bases in the middle. CDR3 region: CASSEIWAGNYGYTF. CDR3 bases: TGTGCCAGCAGTGAAATCTGGGCAGGGAACTATGGCTACACCTTC.

This clonotype was counted a few times. The chain has TRBV4-1 and TRBJ1-3, with TRBD1 matching 9 bases. There are 16 residues in the CDR3. Looked up from germline, CDR1 is MGHRA and CDR2 is YSYEKL. Trimming took 1 base from V and 2 from J; bases not matched to a gene: 3. This CDR3 reads CASSQVGQGAGNTIYF. In nucleotides, the CDR3 is TGCGCCAGCAGCCAAGTGGGACAGGGAGCTGGAAACACCATATATTTT.

The CDR3 loop reads CASSYSVAGGGETQYF. The CDR3 DNA reads as TGTGCCAGCAGTTACTCGGTGGCGGGGGGCGGAGAGACCCAGTACTTC. The J gene is TRBJ2-5, the V gene TRBV6-5; 8 nucleotides agree with TRBD2. Looked up from germline, CDR1 is MNHEY and CDR2 is SVGAGI. Trimming took 0 bases from V and 4 from J; bases not matched to a gene: 7. The CDR3 runs to 16 residues.

The genes are TRBV7-2 and TRBJ1-1; D might be TRBD1 (5 bases). V gave up 3 bases and J gave up 4 bases, with 15 bases separating them. The CDR3 extends over 15 amino acids. Germline V gene lookup returns CDR1 SGHTA and CDR2 FQGNSA. In DNA form, the CDR3 reads TGTGCCAGCAGCTTGTACCGGGCCAGGGCCACTGAAGCTTTCTTT. It encodes CASSLYRARATEAFF.